This is a list of T cell receptor beta chains from one sample in a study of blood T cell repertoires in COVID-19. Here immunoSEQ multiplex PCR was the method, and the copy in TCRdb shows in-frame clones only, minus some. The repertoire includes roughly 87,000 clones, more than 85% of them detected once, and over 5% sits in the top ten. Specimen: peripheral blood. Receptors originate from a man aged 35 to 55 with acute or convalescent COVID-19. Both conserved end residues are trimmed from each CDR3.

CDR3 protein	CDR3 length	V gene	J gene
ASSVGTLFPYEQF	13	TRBV6-4	TRBJ2-1
ASSSRTSGGSSYNEQF	16	TRBV5-4	TRBJ2-1
ASSVGASGSGEQY	13	TRBV9	TRBJ2-7
ASSREARNTEAF	12	TRBV3-1/TRBV3-2	TRBJ1-1
ASSQVEGRYNEQF	13	TRBV4-1	TRBJ2-1
ASSPDSNTEAF	11	TRBV6-6	TRBJ1-1
ASSQVRGDEQY	11	TRBV14	TRBJ2-7
ASRIGTSVSHEQF	13	TRBV2	TRBJ2-1
ASSQDNYNEQF	11	TRBV14	TRBJ2-1
ASSFRMPGQVFQPQH	15	TRBV7-3	TRBJ1-5
ASSPGQAPNTGELF	14	TRBV5-1	TRBJ2-2
ASSQQANTEAF	11	TRBV14	TRBJ1-1
ASSDGRGNQPQH	12	TRBV6-1	TRBJ1-5
ASSLVGEPGELF	12	TRBV5-4	TRBJ2-2
ASRYQGNYGYT	11	TRBV2	TRBJ1-2
ASSRTGDSLSGANVLT	16	TRBV7-9	TRBJ2-6